This T cell receptor (beta chain) was recorded in a study of cytomegalovirus exposure and HLA in healthy donors. Between the trimmed V and J ends, which lost 7 bases and 0 bases, there was a span of 18 bases. CDR3 length: 17 residues. Looked up from germline, CDR1 is MDHEN and CDR2 is SYDVKM. Turning to this clone: Its antigen is still unknown.

This table comes from immunoSEQ multiplex PCR, and its TCRdb copy is limited to in-frame clones, with some not included. Among around 150,000 clones listed, around 89% were seen once. Findings of the study overall: In the 130 or so validation repertoires, just under 95% of cluster scores exceeded 0, per a later analysis.

The sequence derives from a man between 18 and 29 years old in good health and CMV-seronegative. Sample: PBMCs. The chain uses TRBV28 and TRBJ2-2; maybe TRBD2 (5 bases). CDR3 amino acids: CASIEGSGVTNTGELFF. The DNA for the CDR3 is TGTGCCAGCATAGAGGGCAGTGGGGTCACGAACACCGGGGAGCTGTTTTTT.